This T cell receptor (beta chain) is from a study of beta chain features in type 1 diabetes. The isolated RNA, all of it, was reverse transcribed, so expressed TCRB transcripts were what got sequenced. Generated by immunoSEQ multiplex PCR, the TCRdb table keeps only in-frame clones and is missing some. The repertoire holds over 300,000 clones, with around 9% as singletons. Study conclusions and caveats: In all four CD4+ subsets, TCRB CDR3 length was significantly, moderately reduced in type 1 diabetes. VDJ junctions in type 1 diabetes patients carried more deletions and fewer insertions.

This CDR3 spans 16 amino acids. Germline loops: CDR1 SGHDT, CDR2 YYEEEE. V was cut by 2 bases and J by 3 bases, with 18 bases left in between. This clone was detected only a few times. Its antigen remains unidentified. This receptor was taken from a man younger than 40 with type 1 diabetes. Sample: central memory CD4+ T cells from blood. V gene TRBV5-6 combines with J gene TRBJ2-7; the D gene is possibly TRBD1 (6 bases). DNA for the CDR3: TGTGCCAGCAGCTTACAGGGTCAGGGGTTAGGCTACGAGCAGTACTTC. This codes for CASSLQGQGLGYEQYF.